The 9 T cell receptor beta chains below come from one sample, sequenced in a study of vaccination effects on CD4 cells after COVID-19. What these receptors recognize is not known. Assay used: immunoSEQ multiplex PCR; TCRdb lists only in-frame clones, some missing. The data hold about 65,000 clones, with roughly four fifths observed a single time. Antigen-specific CD4+ T cells were expanded with viral peptide pools in the ViraFEST assay before sequencing. CD4+ T cell isolation took place after approximately 11 days of culture. Vaccine recipients lacked prior SARS-CoV-2 infection and had negative nucleocapsid antibodies. Material: CD4+ T cells from PBMCs cultured with HCoV-NL63 spike peptides, obtained before COVID-19 vaccination. These receptors all stem from a human donor who received a COVID-19 vaccine.

The chain uses TRBV13 and TRBJ2-6; D unclear. Trimming pared 4 bases from V and 2 bases from J, leaving 21 bases between. Germline assignment: CDR1 PRHDT and CDR2 FYEKMQ (reference sequence). The CDR3 spans 19 residues. CDR3 DNA: TGTGCCAGCAGCTACCGAGGACGCGGTATCCGGGCTGGGGCCAACGTCCTGACTTTC. As protein: CASSYRGRGIRAGANVLTF.

CDR3 region: CASSPRTVSYGYTF. In DNA, the CDR3 is TGTGCCAGCAGCCCGAGGACGGTTTCATATGGCTACACCTTC. The chain recombines TRBV7-2 with TRBJ1-2; D gene uncertain. Trimming took 5 bases from V and 5 from J, leaving 15 bases between them. Germline V lookup: CDR1 SGHTA, CDR2 FQGNSA. The CDR3 extends over 14 amino acids.

This chain connects TRBV14 to TRBJ2-5; tentative D call: TRBD2 (5 bases). The V and J ends lost 1 base and 1 base respectively, with 10 bases between them. This CDR3 is built from 15 residues. Germline lookup yields CDR1 SGHDN and CDR2 FVKESK. The CDR3 DNA reads as TGTGCCAGCAGCCAAGTAGAGGGTTCCCAAGAGACCCAGTACTTC. This encodes CASSQVEGSQETQYF.

V and J are TRBV2 and TRBJ2-5; 9 nucleotides line up with TRBD1. V shed 3 bases and J 2 bases; nucleotides not matched to a gene: 10. The V gene's germline CDR1 is SNHLY and CDR2 FYNNEI. The CDR3 is 17 residues long. CDR3 sequence: CASSDGGRGQGQETQYF. The CDR3 DNA is TGTGCCAGCAGTGACGGGGGGCGGGGACAGGGTCAAGAGACCCAGTACTTC.

J is TRBJ1-3 and V is TRBV28, with a tentative D call TRBD1 (5 bases). The V end was cut by 6 bases, the J end by 1 base, with 13 bases between. The CDR3 has 15 amino acids. Germline values: CDR1 MDHEN, CDR2 SYDVKM. The CDR3 spells CASSLWGKSGNTIYF. CDR3 nucleotides: TGTGCCAGCAGCCTGTGGGGGAAGTCTGGAAACACCATATATTTT. Filled out from reference TRBV28 and TRBJ1-3, the complete variable domain reads DVKVTQSSRYLVKRTGEKVFLECVQDMDHENMFWYRQDPGLGLRLIYFSYDVKMKEKGDIPEGYSVSREKKERFSLILESASTNQTSMYLCASSLWGKSGNTIYFGEGSWLTVV.

V usage is TRBV6-1 and J usage is TRBJ1-1, with 10 bases identical to TRBD1. J lost 0 bases, V lost 1 base, and 11 bases had no gene match. The CDR3 loop spans 19 amino acids. CDR1 and CDR2 from the germline V gene are MNHNS and SASEGT. In DNA form, the CDR3 reads TGTGCCAGCAGTGAAGGTTTAAGGTGGACAGGGGGAATGAACACTGAAGCTTTCTTT. This encodes CASSEGLRWTGGMNTEAFF.

The V call is TRBV24-1, the J call TRBJ2-2; D is possibly TRBD2 (7 bases). V was pared by 1 base and J by 5 bases, with 13 bases between. Germline loops: CDR1 KGHDR, CDR2 SFDVKD. This CDR3 region has 16 residues. For the CDR3, the DNA is TGTGCCACCAGTGATTTAGGCAGGGGAGGGACCGGGGAGCTGTTTTTT. This encodes CATSDLGRGGTGELFF.

This clone was seen just once. The rearrangement links TRBV4-1 to TRBJ2-1; D remains unclear. Trimming took off 0 bases at V and 14 bases at J, with 17 bases between the two ends. This CDR3 has 14 residues. Germline V lookup: CDR1 MGHRA, CDR2 YSYEKL. The CDR3 sequence is CASSQDRGVPREFF. For the CDR3, the DNA is TGCGCCAGCAGCCAAGATCGTGGGGTCCCTAGGGAGTTCTTC.

The chain uses TRBV20-1 and TRBJ2-2, with D possibly TRBD1 on 6 matching bases. The V gene's germline CDR1 is DFQATT and CDR2 SNEGSKA (reference sequence). The V end lost 3 bases, the J end lost 0 bases, and 8 bases lay between the germline ends. The CDR3 runs 14 residues. CDR3 region: CSASGGANTGELFF. CDR3 sequence (DNA): TGCAGTGCTAGTGGGGGCGCGAACACCGGGGAGCTGTTTTTT.